This T cell receptor (beta chain) was captured by sequencing in a study of cytomegalovirus exposure and HLA in healthy donors. The PCR was carried out with 60 Vbeta primers and 13 Jbeta primers. Assay used: immunoSEQ multiplex PCR; TCRdb lists only in-frame clones, some missing. The table records some 170,000 clones, 65% to 75% of them present only once. V lost 2 bases and J 8 bases, leaving 18 bases between the germline ends. The germline V gene encodes CDR1 SNHLY and CDR2 FYNNEI. The CDR3 is made up of 16 amino acids. The specimen was PBMCs. The receptor's source is a human donor in good health. The V call is TRBV2, the J call TRBJ2-2; D might be TRBD2 (6 bases). CDR3 protein: CASSEYRDLRVGELFF. DNA for the CDR3: TGTGCCAGCAGTGAATACCGGGACTTACGAGTAGGGGAGCTGTTTTTT.